Listed here are 27 T cell receptor beta chains from one sample, sequenced in a study of T cells after yellow fever vaccination. TCRdb re-called the 5' RACE reads through MiXCR, storing one row per CDR3 protein. The table records roughly 520,000 distinct CDR3 sequences, 21% of them present only once. The specimen was PBMCs, collected less than 25 days after the first yellow fever vaccination. Every receptor here comes from a man aged 18 to 30 who received the YFV17D yellow fever vaccine.

The chain uses TRBV6-2 or TRBV6-3 and TRBJ2-1, with 10 bases fitting TRBD1. J lost 6 bases, V lost 2 bases, and 13 bases had no gene match. CDR3 length: 18 amino acids. The germline CDR1 and CDR2 sequences are MNHEY and SVGEGT. As DNA, the CDR3 is TGTGCCAGCAGTTACCGGACAGGGGGGGCAATAAGGAGCAATGAGCAGTTCTTC. Its translation: CASSYRTGGAIRSNEQFF.

The CDR3 spells CASSYVAGGRDEQFF. CDR3 coding DNA: TGTGCCAGCAGTTACGTAGCGGGGGGGCGGGATGAGCAGTTCTTC. The chain joins TRBV6-5 to TRBJ2-1; 11 positions match TRBD2. The CDR3 consists of 15 residues. J gave up 8 bases and V 2 bases, and 5 bases lay outside the gene matches. The V gene's germline CDR1 is MNHEY and CDR2 SVGAGI.

The rearrangement links TRBV9 to TRBJ2-1; 9 bases agree with TRBD1. Trimming at V came to 3 bases and at J to 8 bases, leaving 12 bases not matched to a gene. Per the germline V gene, CDR1 is SGDLS and CDR2 is YYNGEE. The CDR3 has 16 residues. The CDR3 nucleotides are TGTGCCAGCAGCGGGGAGGGGGGGACAGGGCCAGATGAGCAGTTCTTC. Protein: CASSGEGGTGPDEQFF.

The rearrangement joins TRBV7-2 to TRBJ1-4; unclear D gene. V lost 5 bases to trimming and J lost 5 bases, with 12 bases between them. The CDR3 is 14 residues long. Germline-derived CDR1 and CDR2 are SGHTA and FQGNSA. The CDR3 DNA is TGTGCCAGCAGCCGGAGGTGGGGAAATGAAAAACTGTTTTTT. Translating gives CASSRRWGNEKLFF.

This clonotype was recorded a few times. The J gene is TRBJ1-4, the V gene TRBV19, with no clear D. The germline V and J ends were trimmed by 6 bases and 2 bases, with 7 bases remaining between them. The CDR3 is 13 amino acids. In germline, CDR1 is LNHDA, CDR2 SQIVND (reference sequence). CDR3 bases: TGTGCCAGTAGAACCGGGACTAATGAAAAACTGTTTTTT. The encoded protein is CASRTGTNEKLFF. Full variable domain (outside the CDR3, taken from reference TRBV19 and TRBJ1-4): DGGITQSPKYLFRKEGQNVTLSCEQNLNHDAMYWYRQDPGQGLRLIYYSQIVNDFQKGDIAEGYSVSREKKESFPLTVTSAQKNPTAFYLCASRTGTNEKLFFGSGTQLSVL.

This chain uses TRBV4-3 with TRBJ2-2; D unclear. Trimming left V 4 bases short and J 6 bases short, with 9 bases between. From germline, CDR1 is LGHNA and CDR2 YSLEER. The CDR3 spans 13 residues. This chain's CDR3 is CASSPFLAGELFF. The CDR3 DNA is TGCGCCAGCAGCCCCTTTTTAGCCGGGGAGCTGTTTTTT.

This clonotype was detected once. The chain combines TRBV28 with TRBJ2-1; 7 bases align to TRBD1. Losses at the gene ends were 5 bases for V and 0 bases for J; bases not matched to a gene: 13. CDR1 and CDR2 from the germline V gene are MDHEN and SYDVKM. CDR3 length equals 18 residues. The CDR3, as DNA: TGTGCCAGCAGTCCCCCAGGGGGATCGACATTCTCCTACAATGAGCAGTTCTTC. Translation: CASSPPGGSTFSYNEQFF.

This clonotype was counted at least ten times. This chain connects TRBV24-1 to TRBJ2-1, with D unclear. The CDR3 length is 15 residues. Germline values: CDR1 KGHDR, CDR2 SFDVKD. The germline V and J ends were trimmed by 1 base and 2 bases, with 8 bases remaining between them. CDR3 in amino acids: CATSDFRHPYNEQFF. CDR3 nucleotide sequence: TGTGCCACCAGTGATTTTAGACATCCCTACAATGAGCAGTTCTTC.

This chain joins TRBV7-9 and TRBJ1-1; no firm D call. V gave up 5 bases and J gave up 4 bases, with 14 bases separating them. Germline CDR1 reads SEHNR; CDR2 reads FQNEAQ (reference sequence). This CDR3 has 14 residues. The CDR3 DNA sequence: TGTGCCAGCAGCGCGGACGGTCGGGGCACTGAAGCTTTCTTT. Translated: CASSADGRGTEAFF.

This clonotype occurred a few times. The CDR3 bases are TGCAGTGGTGGGGCGGGGGGGCCCCACGAGCAGTACTTC. This codes for CSGGAGGPHEQYF. This sequence joins TRBV20-1 and TRBJ2-7; 9 nucleotides agree with TRBD2. Germline CDR1 is DFQATT and CDR2 is SNEGSKA (reference sequence). CDR3 length: 13 residues. The V segment lost 7 bases and the J segment 5 bases; nucleotides outside the gene matches: 9.

The sample holds a few counts of this clonotype. The V call is TRBV29-1, the J call TRBJ2-3; D remains unclear. This CDR3 has 12 residues. Trimming removed 4 bases from V and 2 bases from J, with 7 bases in between. The germline V gene encodes CDR1 SQVTM and CDR2 ANQGSEA. The CDR3 sequence is CSVVSHTDTQYF. As DNA, the CDR3 is TGCAGCGTTGTCAGCCACACAGATACGCAGTATTTT.

In this sample, this clonotype turned up once. This chain joins TRBV18 and TRBJ2-7; 9 bases align to TRBD1. The V gene's germline CDR1 is KGHSH and CDR2 LQKENI. Trimming at V came to 6 bases and at J to 6 bases, leaving 9 bases not matched to a gene. The CDR3 has 14 amino acids. The CDR3 region is CASSPTGTGSEQYV. The CDR3 DNA sequence: TGTGCCAGCTCCCCAACGGGGACAGGGTCCGAGCAGTACGTC.

The chain combines TRBV27 with TRBJ1-4, with D uncertain. Germline CDR1 is MNHEY and CDR2 is SMNVEV (reference sequence). The CDR3 runs 14 residues. Trimming cost V 5 bases and J 4 bases, with 11 bases left between them. CDR3 nucleotide sequence: TGTGCCAGCAGTCCCCGGCGGTTTAATGAAAAACTGTTTTTT. This codes for CASSPRRFNEKLFF.

V usage is TRBV24-1 and J usage is TRBJ2-2; weak D call: TRBD2 (6 bases). Germline CDR1 KGHDR, CDR2 SFDVKD. Trimming took 10 bases from V and 0 from J, leaving 14 bases between them. There are 15 residues in the CDR3. CDR3 loop: CATGGLGTNTGELFF. CDR3 nucleotide sequence: TGTGCCACGGGGGGATTGGGGACGAACACCGGGGAGCTGTTTTTT.

In its sample, this clonotype was seen a few times. The chain carries TRBV6-2 or TRBV6-3 and TRBJ2-1; 8 nucleotides line up with TRBD2. The CDR3 totals 17 residues. From germline, CDR1 is MNHEY and CDR2 SVGEGT. Trimming removed 2 bases from V and 8 bases from J; junction bases left unmatched: 14. DNA for the CDR3: TGTGCCAGCAGTTACGGACCTAGGGACCGGGGGGGCCATGAGCAGTTCTTC. Its translation: CASSYGPRDRGGHEQFF.

In this sample, this clonotype turned up a few times. This chain joins TRBV10-3 and TRBJ2-7; D unclear. CDR1 and CDR2 (germline): ENHRY, SYGVKD. The V gene lost 1 base and the J gene lost 2 bases, with 9 bases spanning the gap. The CDR3 runs 14 residues. In nucleotides, the CDR3 is TGTGCCATCAGTGAGTTGGACCGCGCCTACGAGCAGTACTTC. This gives the protein CAISELDRAYEQYF.

This clonotype was picked up a small number of times. The chain uses TRBV5-1 and TRBJ1-3, with TRBD1 as a possible D gene (5 bases). The germline V gene encodes CDR1 SGHRS and CDR2 YFSETQ. CDR3 length equals 15 residues. Deletions cut 5 bases from V and 0 bases from J, with 12 bases between. The CDR3: CASRNGHGSGNTIYF. CDR3 nucleotide sequence: TGCGCCAGCAGGAACGGACACGGCTCTGGAAACACCATATATTTT.

This clonotype was recorded a few times. This chain uses TRBV5-1 with TRBJ1-6, with 9 bases lining up with TRBD1. Germline CDR1 is SGHRS and CDR2 is YFSETQ. With 4 bases clipped from V and 9 bases from J, the junction kept 8 bases outside the gene matches. There are 15 residues in the CDR3. This CDR3 reads CASSEGPGQGSPLHF. DNA of the CDR3: TGCGCCAGCAGCGAAGGCCCGGGACAGGGTTCACCCCTCCACTTT. The entire variable domain, with the rest obtained from reference TRBV5-1 and TRBJ1-6, is as follows: KAGVTQTPRYLIKTRGQQVTLSCSPISGHRSVSWYQQTPGQGLQFLFEYFSETQRNKGNFPGRFSGRQFSNSRSEMNVSTLELGDSALYLCASSEGPGQGSPLHFGNGTRLTVT.

This clonotype was seen more than once but under ten times. The V call is TRBV6-1, the J call TRBJ2-1; D not resolved. Germline CDR1 is MNHNS and CDR2 is SASEGT. Deletions cut 4 bases from V and 0 bases from J, with 19 bases between. The CDR3 runs to 18 residues. The CDR3 DNA is TGTGCCAGCAGTGCCCCTGAGATCCCGGAGAGCTCCTACAATGAGCAGTTCTTC. It codes for CASSAPEIPESSYNEQFF.

V and J are TRBV11-2 and TRBJ2-5; tentatively, D is TRBD2 (5 bases). Trimming took 1 base from V and 9 from J, leaving 15 bases between them. The CDR3 spans 14 residues. Germline V lookup: CDR1 SGHAT, CDR2 FQNNGV. The CDR3 sequence: CASSLVGGQAAQYF. The CDR3 bases are TGTGCCAGCAGCTTAGTTGGCGGCCAAGCGGCCCAGTACTTC.

The chain carries TRBV5-1 and TRBJ2-3; maybe TRBD2 (7 bases). The CDR3 contains 16 residues. The germline V and J ends were trimmed by 4 bases and 0 bases, with 15 bases remaining between them. Germline assignment: CDR1 SGHRS and CDR2 YFSETQ. In DNA form, the CDR3 reads TGCGCCAGCAGCCCACGAGGGGGGGTCAGCACAGATACGCAGTATTTT. Translated: CASSPRGGVSTDTQYF.

The rearrangement joins TRBV6-6 to TRBJ1-5; 7 bases are shared with TRBD1. Unmatched junction bases numbered 3, after V lost 2 bases and J lost 11 bases. CDR3 length: 12 residues. Germline CDR1 is MNHNY and CDR2 is SVGAGI (reference sequence). The CDR3 here is CASSYRDRAQHF. The DNA of the CDR3 is TGTGCCAGCAGTTACAGAGACAGGGCCCAGCATTTT.

This clonotype was seen many times. This chain uses TRBV12-3 or TRBV12-4 with TRBJ2-1; 7 bases line up with TRBD2. J gave up 3 bases and V 6 bases, and 11 bases lay outside the gene matches. The CDR3 is 16 amino acids. For the CDR3, the DNA is TGTGCCAGCAGAAACACTGGGGGAGGGGACTACAATGAGCAGTTCTTC. Its protein product is CASRNTGGGDYNEQFF.

The chain links TRBV25-1 to TRBJ1-2; D gene uncertain. Germline loops: CDR1 MGHDK, CDR2 SYGVNS. The germline V and J ends were trimmed by 8 bases and 3 bases, with 13 bases remaining between them. The CDR3 totals 13 residues. DNA of the CDR3: TGTGCCAGCGGTGGTGTAGGATACTATGGCTACACCTTC. It is translated as CASGGVGYYGYTF.

This clonotype was seen once. The chain carries TRBV7-3 and TRBJ2-3, with 9 bases aligning to TRBD2. V lost 5 bases and J lost 0; bases outside the gene matches: 9. There are 17 residues in the CDR3. CDR1 SGHTA and CDR2 FQGTGA come from the germline V gene. Here the CDR3 reads CASSTQPLAGSTDTQYF. The CDR3 DNA is TGTGCCAGCAGCACACAGCCCCTAGCGGGGAGCACAGATACGCAGTATTTT.

The rearrangement uses TRBV24-1 and TRBJ2-1; 7 positions match TRBD1. The CDR3 consists of 15 residues. Germline CDR1 is KGHDR and CDR2 is SFDVKD. After removal of 3 bases from V and 8 bases from J, the junction contained 9 bases not matched to a gene. CDR3 sequence: CATSDHRGLSHEQFF. CDR3 nucleotide sequence: TGTGCCACCAGTGATCACAGGGGTCTCAGCCATGAGCAGTTCTTC.

V usage is TRBV7-2 and J usage is TRBJ2-5, with 7 bases aligning to TRBD2. Trimming took 3 bases from V and 9 from J; bases not matched to a gene: 1. Germline V gene data show CDR1 as SGHTA and CDR2 as FQGNSA. The CDR3 has 11 amino acids. The CDR3 DNA reads as TGTGCCAGCAGCTTTGGGAGGGCCCAGTACTTC. This codes for CASSFGRAQYF.